The present T cell receptor (beta chain) was sequenced within a study of T-cell memory formation after mild COVID-19. About the research overall: TCR clusters were mostly donor specific.

TCRdb processed the 5' RACE reads anew with MiXCR; each CDR3 protein has one entry. This table holds 130,000 to 150,000 distinct CDR3 sequences, 15% to 20% found once. Germline V gene sequence: CDR1 DFQATT, CDR2 SNEGSKA (reference sequence). The CDR3 is 14 amino acids. After removal of 3 bases from V and 3 bases from J, the junction contained 3 bases not matched to a gene. Notes on the study in general: CM and EM subsets held most contracting CD4+ clones; EMRA held CD8+ ones. Still unconfirmed is whether the second-wave clones peaking on day 37 recognized SARS-CoV-2. Clones contracting day 15 to 85 were balanced CD4/CD8; later expanders leaned CD4+.

About this clonotype itself: The antigen is not known.

This receptor was taken from an adult woman who had mild COVID-19 (a few samples of this study predate the infection). Cell type and time point are not known. This sequence joins TRBV20-1 and TRBJ2-1, with TRBD2 matching 9 bases. What was sequenced was PBMCs or a T cell subset sorted from them (not recorded which). This CDR3 reads CSARSAGGYNEQFF. The CDR3 region has the DNA TGCAGTGCTAGGTCAGCGGGAGGCTACAATGAGCAGTTCTTC.